This is a list of T cell receptor beta chains from one sample in a study of post-analysis software for immune sequencing data. TCRdb recomputed calls from the PCR reads with MiXCR, one row per CDR3 protein. The repertoire consists of 700,000 to 800,000 distinct CDR3 sequences, with roughly 27% occurring once and the leading ten covering roughly 0.57%. Sequenced: blood. The receptor source for this set is a girl under 18 with multiple sclerosis. CDR3s include the opening cysteine and the closing phenylalanine or tryptophan. Fields, in order: V gene, clone size, J gene, D gene, CDR3 protein, CDR3 DNA. The D gene is left open where the match is weak. Size values are once, few and many counts, or a class for expanded clones, and some rows have none.

>TRBV6-5|many|TRBJ2-3|NA
CASSYSNQHSTDTQYF
TGTGCCAGCAGTTACTCGAACCAACATAGCACAGATACGCAGTATTTT
>TRBV6-2/TRBV6-3|NA|TRBJ2-2|NA
CASSTGFTGELFF
TGTGCCAGCAGTACGGGATTCACCGGGGAGCTGTTTTTT
>TRBV20-1|few|TRBJ2-6|NA
CSARVDTISGANVLTF
TGCAGTGCTAGAGTTGACACGATCTCTGGGGCCAACGTCCTGACTTTC
>TRBV20-1|few|TRBJ1-5|NA
CSARDDWGNQPQHF
TGCAGTGCTAGAGATGATTGGGGGAATCAGCCCCAGCATTTT
>TRBV28|NA|TRBJ2-5|NA
CASSSMRGTSERQETQYF
TGTGCCAGCAGTTCTATGCGAGGGACATCCGAGAGGCAAGAGACCCAGTACTTC
>TRBV29-1|many|TRBJ2-5|TRBD1
CSATGTGETQYF
TGCAGCGCAACCGGGACAGGAGAGACCCAGTACTTC
>TRBV14|few|TRBJ2-5|NA
CASSRLDGYQETQYF
TGTGCCAGCAGCCGACTGGACGGATACCAAGAGACCCAGTACTTC
>TRBV29-1|few|TRBJ2-5|TRBD2
CSVEFAGAETQYF
TGCAGCGTTGAATTTGCGGGAGCGGAGACCCAGTACTTC
>TRBV5-1|NA|TRBJ1-2|NA
CASSLRDAGSYGYTF
TGCGCCAGCAGCTTAAGGGACGCCGGTTCGTATGGCTACACCTTC
>TRBV15|NA|TRBJ2-1|NA
CATSRAPSVGFNEQFF
TGTGCCACCAGCAGAGCTCCTAGCGTGGGTTTCAATGAGCAGTTCTTC
>TRBV5-6|few|TRBJ2-1|NA
CASRSGPRIEFF
TGTGCCAGCAGGTCTGGACCGCGGATTGAGTTCTTC
>TRBV9|few|TRBJ2-3|TRBD1
CASNTGATQYF
TGTGCCAGCAATACAGGGGCGACGCAGTATTTT
>TRBV5-1|NA|TRBJ2-5|NA
CASSLQPRGGTQYF
TGCGCCAGCAGCTTGCAGCCTAGAGGGGGGACCCAGTACTTC
>TRBV7-9|few|TRBJ1-6|NA
CASNVDSTYSPLHF
TGTGCCAGCAACGTAGACAGTACATATTCACCCCTCCACTTT
>TRBV5-6|NA|TRBJ2-3|NA
CASSAETRLTDTQYF
TGTGCCAGCAGCGCCGAGACTCGGCTCACAGATACGCAGTATTTT
>TRBV29-1|few|TRBJ2-1|TRBD2
CSVENLRTSGYHNEQFF
TGCAGCGTTGAAAACCTAAGGACTAGCGGGTACCACAATGAGCAGTTCTTC
>TRBV6-2/TRBV6-3|few|TRBJ1-1|NA
CASRVPRTADGEAFF
TGTGCCAGCAGGGTCCCAAGGACGGCAGACGGGGAAGCTTTCTTT
>TRBV12-3/TRBV12-4|few|TRBJ1-5|NA
CASSSALTEVSNQPQHF
TGTGCCAGCAGCTCCGCCCTGACAGAAGTTAGCAATCAGCCCCAGCATTTT
>TRBV20-1|few|TRBJ2-1|TRBD2
CSARDWTSGILDEQFF
TGCAGTGCTAGAGATTGGACTAGCGGGATCTTAGACGAGCAGTTCTTC
>TRBV29-1|NA|TRBJ2-5|TRBD1
CSVTEGQVAYF
TGCAGCGTAACTGAGGGACAGGTGGCGTACTTC
>TRBV12-3/TRBV12-4|NA|TRBJ2-3|NA
CASKETGWAQYF
TGTGCCAGCAAAGAAACAGGGTGGGCGCAGTATTTT
>TRBV6-4|many|TRBJ2-4|NA
CARTGPTLAKNIQYF
TGTGCCAGGACCGGACCGACCCTAGCCAAAAACATTCAGTACTTC
>TRBV19|NA|TRBJ1-5|NA
CASSILQGRRNQPQHF
TGTGCCAGTAGTATTCTCCAGGGTCGTCGCAATCAGCCCCAGCATTTT
>TRBV11-2|few|TRBJ2-7|NA
CASSFIDGRPSYEQYF
TGTGCCAGCAGCTTTATCGACGGGAGACCTTCCTACGAGCAGTACTTC